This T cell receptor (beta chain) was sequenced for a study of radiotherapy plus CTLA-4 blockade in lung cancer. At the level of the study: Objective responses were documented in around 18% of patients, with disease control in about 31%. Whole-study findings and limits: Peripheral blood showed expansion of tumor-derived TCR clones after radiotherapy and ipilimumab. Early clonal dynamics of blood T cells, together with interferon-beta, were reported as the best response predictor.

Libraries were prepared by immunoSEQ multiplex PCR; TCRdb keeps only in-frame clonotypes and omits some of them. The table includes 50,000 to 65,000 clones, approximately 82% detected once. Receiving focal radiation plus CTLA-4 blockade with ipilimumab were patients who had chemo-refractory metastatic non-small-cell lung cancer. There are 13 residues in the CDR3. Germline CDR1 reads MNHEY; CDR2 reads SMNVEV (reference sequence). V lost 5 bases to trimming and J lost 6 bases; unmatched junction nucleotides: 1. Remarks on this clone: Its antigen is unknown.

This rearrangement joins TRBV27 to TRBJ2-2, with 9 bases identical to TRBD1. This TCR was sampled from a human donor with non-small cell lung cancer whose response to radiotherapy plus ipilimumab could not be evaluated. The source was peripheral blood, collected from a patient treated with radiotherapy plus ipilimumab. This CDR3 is CASSGQGSGELFF. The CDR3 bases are TGTGCCAGCAGTGGACAGGGGTCCGGGGAGCTGTTTTTT.